These 12 T cell receptor beta chains originate from one sample sequenced in a study of T-cell memory formation after mild COVID-19. TCRdb called the 5' RACE reads again in MiXCR, with one record for every CDR3 protein. The repertoire has 380,000 or so distinct CDR3 sequences, 14% of them found once; the top ten carry under 25%. The sequenced sample consisted of PBMCs or a T cell subset sorted from them (not recorded which). All receptors come from a man younger than 35 who had mild COVID-19 (a few samples of this study predate the infection). Cell type and time point are not known.

This clonotype appeared a few times. The chain employs TRBV7-8 and TRBJ1-4; no clear D. Trimming shortened V by 2 bases and J by 0 bases, and 10 bases separated the two germline ends. The CDR3 covers 16 residues. CDR1 and CDR2 (germline): SGHVS, FQNEAQ. CDR3 protein: CASSLRGRPTNEKLFF. Written as DNA, the CDR3 is TGTGCCAGCAGCTTACGGGGTCGACCAACTAATGAAAAACTGTTTTTT.

This clonotype appeared a few times. The chain recombines TRBV7-2 with TRBJ2-3; TRBD1 or TRBD2 may be the D gene (6 bases each). Germline CDR1 is SGHTA and CDR2 is FQGNSA. V dropped 5 bases and J dropped 6 bases, with 24 bases sitting between them. The CDR3 loop spans 17 amino acids. CDR3 coding DNA: TGTGCCAGCAGCCCCAGGGGCGGGACTCCCAGTCTGGATACGCAGTATTTT. It specifies CASSPRGGTPSLDTQYF.

Only a few counts were recorded for this clonotype. The chain joins TRBV20-1 to TRBJ2-5; the D call may be TRBD1 or TRBD2 (5 bases each). CDR3 size: 15 residues. V shed 0 bases and J shed 2 bases, with 13 bases lying between them. Germline assignment: CDR1 DFQATT and CDR2 SNEGSKA (reference sequence). The CDR3 region is CSARDLRGRQETQYF. The CDR3 region has the DNA TGCAGTGCTAGAGATTTGAGGGGCCGACAAGAGACCCAGTACTTC.

V usage is TRBV7-2 and J usage is TRBJ1-1; 9 bases fit TRBD1. The CDR3 runs to 15 residues. J was trimmed by 3 bases and V by 1 base; bases with no gene match: 3. Per the germline V gene, CDR1 is SGHTA and CDR2 is FQGNSA. This CDR3 reads CASSLGGQGYTEAFF. CDR3 DNA: TGTGCCAGCAGCTTAGGGGGACAGGGATACACTGAAGCTTTCTTT.

The chain employs TRBV5-6 and TRBJ2-3, with D possibly being TRBD1 (5 bases). V was pared by 4 bases and J by 2 bases, with 8 bases between. CDR3 length: 13 amino acids. The germline gives CDR1 SGHDT, CDR2 YYEEEE. CDR3 in amino acids: CASSRQYTDTQYF. CDR3 in DNA: TGTGCCAGCAGCCGACAGTACACAGATACGCAGTATTTT. Based on the CDR3 plus reference TRBV5-6 and TRBJ2-3, the full variable domain is DAGVTQSPTHLIKTRGQQVTLRCSPKSGHDTVSWYQQALGQGPQFIFQYYEEEERQRGNFPDRFSGHQFPNYSSELNVNALLLGDSALYLCASSRQYTDTQYFGPGTRLTVL.

This clonotype was counted only a few times. The V and J genes are TRBV28 and TRBJ1-1; 7 bases line up with TRBD1. CDR3 length: 13 amino acids. V shed 5 bases, J shed 5 bases, and the junction held 5 bases outside the gene matches. In germline, CDR1 is MDHEN, CDR2 SYDVKM. The CDR3 bases are TGTGCCAGCAGTGAAGGGGGCAGAACTGAAGCTTTCTTT. This translates into CASSEGGRTEAFF.

This clonotype was seen more than once but under ten times. This chain joins TRBV5-1 and TRBJ2-2, with a tentative D call TRBD2 (6 bases). Germline V lookup: CDR1 SGHRS, CDR2 YFSETQ. The V gene lost 7 bases and the J gene lost 6 bases, with 13 bases spanning the gap. This CDR3 is built from 13 residues. The CDR3 region has the DNA TGCGCCAGCGGGGGACTCTCGGCCGGGGAGCTGTTTTTT. It encodes CASGGLSAGELFF.

Details on this clonotype: The junction and the germline gene differ at one end; a read error may be behind it. The V and J genes are TRBV27 and TRBJ2-7; TRBD2 matches at 9 bases. Per the germline V gene, CDR1 is MNHEY and CDR2 is SMNVEV (reference sequence). The CDR3 runs 16 residues. CDR3: CTSSRDRGGEYGEQYF. CDR3 bases: TGCACCAGCAGCAGAGACCGCGGGGGGGAGTATGGCGAGCAGTACTTC.

The chain uses TRBV6-2 or TRBV6-3 and TRBJ2-1, with a weak D call TRBD2 (7 bases). V shed 2 bases and J shed 7 bases, with 12 bases lying between them. Germline V gene data show CDR1 as MNHEY and CDR2 as SVGEGT. This CDR3 spans 14 amino acids. The CDR3 protein is CASSYGGGWNEQFF. CDR3 DNA: TGTGCCAGCAGTTACGGGGGGGGCTGGAATGAGCAGTTCTTC.

This clonotype was found a few times. V and J are TRBV7-2 and TRBJ1-2; the D gene is possibly TRBD1 (6 bases). Deletions cut 5 bases from V and 5 bases from J, with 15 bases between. This CDR3 region has 14 residues. From germline, CDR1 is SGHTA and CDR2 FQGNSA. CDR3 region: CASSRVGQNYGYTF. CDR3 sequence (DNA): TGTGCCAGCAGCCGCGTAGGACAGAATTATGGCTACACCTTC.

This clonotype was recorded at least ten times. The chain carries TRBV5-1 and TRBJ2-5; possibly TRBD1 for D (6 bases). Trimming left V 4 bases short and J 2 bases short, with 12 bases between. This CDR3 spans 14 amino acids. CDR1 and CDR2 (germline): SGHRS, YFSETQ. DNA of the CDR3: TGCGCCAGCAGCGGAGATGGGACACAAGAGACCCAGTACTTC. This codes for CASSGDGTQETQYF. Combining the CDR3 with reference TRBV5-1 and TRBJ2-5 gives the whole variable domain KAGVTQTPRYLIKTRGQQVTLSCSPISGHRSVSWYQQTPGQGLQFLFEYFSETQRNKGNFPGRFSGRQFSNSRSEMNVSTLELGDSALYLCASSGDGTQETQYFGPGTRLLVL.

The V call is TRBV4-3, the J call TRBJ2-1, with TRBD2 identical over 10 bases. CDR3 length equals 18 residues. Unmatched junction bases numbered 6, after V lost 1 base and J lost 0 bases. Germline V gene lookup returns CDR1 LGHNA and CDR2 YSLEER. This CDR3 is CASSQVTSGAPSYNEQFF. The CDR3 DNA follows: TGCGCCAGCAGCCAAGTAACTAGCGGGGCCCCCTCCTACAATGAGCAGTTCTTC.